Listed here are 7 T cell receptor beta chains from one sample, sequenced in a study of T cell repertoires in cytomegalovirus infection. TCRdb ran MiXCR on the reads and lists one entry per CDR3 protein. The table has around 78,000 distinct CDR3 sequences, around 40% seen once; the top ten hold approximately 95%. These receptors are not linked to any known antigen. Sequenced material: CD8+ T cells from cultured PBMCs, taken from culture after CMV antigen stimulation. The source of these receptors is a human donor in good health (CMV status not recorded). Some clones in this sample may be carry-over from other donors' samples.

This chain connects TRBV7-2 to TRBJ2-3; 7 bases map to TRBD2. V lost 1 base and J lost 5; bases outside the gene matches: 6. Germline values: CDR1 SGHTA, CDR2 FQGNSA. The CDR3 has 15 amino acids. The CDR3: CASSLVAGREDTQYF. CDR3 DNA sequence: TGTGCCAGCAGCTTAGTGGCGGGGAGGGAAGATACGCAGTATTTT.

V and J are TRBV11-2 and TRBJ1-4; 7 nucleotides line up with TRBD1. The CDR3 covers 14 residues. V trimming: 4 bases; J trimming: 7 bases; junction bases outside the gene matches: 6. Germline V gene sequence: CDR1 SGHAT, CDR2 FQNNGV. In nucleotides, the CDR3 is TGTGCCAGCAGCTCGCAGGGGGGAGGTGAAAAACTGTTTTTT. Its protein is CASSSQGGGEKLFF.

This clonotype is a singleton in its sample. The gene calls are TRBV7-6 and TRBJ2-7; 7 bases align to TRBD1. The CDR3 runs 16 residues. Trimming took 5 bases from V and 2 from J; bases not matched to a gene: 12. Germline lookup yields CDR1 SGHVS and CDR2 FNYEAQ. The CDR3 is CASSHSTGQITYEQYF. In DNA form, the CDR3 reads TGTGCCAGCAGCCACTCAACGGGACAGATAACCTACGAGCAGTACTTC.

Remarks on this clonotype: One base away lies a much larger clone, so this may be a sequencing read error. V is TRBV28 and J is TRBJ1-1, with 10 positions matching TRBD1. CDR1 is MDHEN, CDR2 SYDVKM, per germline. The CDR3 is made up of 15 amino acids. In DNA, the CDR3 is TGTGCCAGCAGTGCCCCGGGACAGGGGAACACTGAAGCTTACTTT. Its protein is CASSAPGQGNTEAYF.

This clonotype was counted many times. The chain is built from TRBV7-2 and TRBJ2-7; tentative D call: TRBD1 (6 bases). CDR1 is SGHTA and CDR2 is FQGNSA in the germline V gene. V was cut by 3 bases and J by 4 bases, with 13 bases left in between. This CDR3 is 14 amino acids long. The CDR3 loop is CASSLGQPLYEQYF. CDR3 sequence (DNA): TGTGCCAGCAGCTTGGGACAACCGCTATACGAGCAGTACTTC.

The chain has TRBV4-1 and TRBJ2-7; D is unclear. The V gene lost 1 base and the J gene lost 5 bases, with 9 bases spanning the gap. Germline-derived CDR1 and CDR2 are MGHRA and YSYEKL. The length of the CDR3 is 13 residues. This CDR3 reads CASSQVRSHEQYF. The DNA of the CDR3 is TGCGCCAGCAGCCAAGTACGTTCCCACGAGCAGTACTTC.

This clonotype was counted a single time. The V gene is TRBV7-2, the J gene TRBJ2-3; D is unresolved. This CDR3 is built from 15 residues. Germline values: CDR1 SGHTA, CDR2 FQGNSA. Trimming removed 3 bases at V and 1 base at J, with 11 bases between. Here the CDR3 reads CASSFVFLGTDTQYF. For the CDR3, the DNA is TGTGCCAGCAGCTTTGTTTTTTTAGGCACAGATACGCAGTATTTT.